Listed below are T cell receptor beta chains from one sample, sequenced in a study of blood T cell repertoires in COVID-19. Some clones are missing from TCRdb's copy, which holds only in-frame ones; the method was immunoSEQ multiplex PCR. The sample has 95,000 or so clones; approximately 86% are singletons. What was sequenced was peripheral blood. These receptor sequences come from a man older than 75 with active or convalescent COVID-19. Each CDR3 is given with its conserved first and last residue. The order of the fields is J gene, V gene, D gene, clone size, CDR3 DNA, CDR3 protein. A D gene is named only where the DNA matches it firmly. Only part of the rows carry a size: once, few, many, or a class if the clone is expanded.

TRBJ2-3,TRBV2,NA,NA,TGTGCCAGCAGAGATTCTAGGACACCCACCACAGATACGCAGTATTTT,CASRDSRTPTTDTQYF
TRBJ2-3,TRBV5-1,TRBD2,NA,TGCGCCAGCAGCGAAGGGACTAGCGGGTATACAGATACGCAGTATTTT,CASSEGTSGYTDTQYF
TRBJ2-1,TRBV9,NA,NA,TGTGCCAGCAGCGTCTCCCCGGGACTCAGCAATGAGCAGTTCTTC,CASSVSPGLSNEQFF
TRBJ2-1,TRBV29-1,TRBD2,NA,TGCAGCGTTGATTCGGGACTAGCGGGACACAATGAGCAGTTCTTC,CSVDSGLAGHNEQFF
TRBJ1-3,TRBV5-4,NA,NA,TGTGCGTTTACCCGGGACACTTCGCCTGGAAACACCATATATTTT,CAFTRDTSPGNTIYF
TRBJ2-1,TRBV3-1/TRBV3-2,NA,NA,TGTGCCAGCAGCTACAGGGCTGACTCCTACAATGAGCAGTTCTTC,CASSYRADSYNEQFF
TRBJ2-7,TRBV7-2,TRBD2,NA,TGTGCCAGCAGCTTAGAAACGGGACTAGCGGGATTCGAGCAGTACTTC,CASSLETGLAGFEQYF
TRBJ1-5,TRBV2,TRBD1,NA,TGTGCCAGCAGTGATCAGGGGGCGAGGAGCAATCAGCCCCAGCATTTT,CASSDQGARSNQPQHF
TRBJ2-5,TRBV11-3,TRBD1,NA,TGTGCCAGGGAAGTACCGGAGGGTAAACCGGGACAGGGAATCCAAGAGACCCAGTACTTC,CAREVPEGKPGQGIQETQYF
TRBJ1-6,TRBV2,NA,NA,TGTGCCAGCACCGGGGGGAATTCACCCCTCCACTTT,CASTGGNSPLHF
TRBJ1-4,TRBV5-4,NA,once,TGTGCCAGCAGCTCGGACAGCCGGCCCGTCGAAAAACTGTTTTTT,CASSSDSRPVEKLFF
TRBJ1-5,TRBV5-1,TRBD1,NA,TGCGCCAGCAGCCTAGGGGGCCGCAATCAGCCCCAGCATTTT,CASSLGGRNQPQHF
TRBJ1-4,TRBV6-1,TRBD1,NA,TGTGCCAGCAGTGCGCCGGGACAGGGACGCAATGAAAAACTGTTTTTT,CASSAPGQGRNEKLFF
TRBJ1-5,TRBV6-5,NA,NA,TGTGCCAGCAGCCCCAACGGGAGCAATCAGCCCCAGCATTTT,CASSPNGSNQPQHF
TRBJ1-1,TRBV10-3,NA,few,TGTGCCATCAGTGCCCGGGGTAGGGCTTTCTTT,CAISARGRAFF
TRBJ1-1,TRBV19,TRBD1,NA,TGTGCCAGTAGCCTTCAACAGGGGAGGACTGAAGCTTTCTTT,CASSLQQGRTEAFF
TRBJ2-3,TRBV11-2,NA,NA,TGTGCCAGCAGCAAAGGAGGGGCCCTAGGAAGAGATACGCAGTATTTT,CASSKGGALGRDTQYF